This is a list of T cell receptor beta chains from one sample in a study of blood T cells in healthy people across ages. TCRdb reprocessed the 5' RACE reads with MiXCR, giving one entry per CDR3 protein. Here the sample spans 700,000 or so distinct CDR3 sequences, 22% being singletons. The material sequenced was blood. These receptors all stem from a man in his 70s in good health. CDR3s include the opening cysteine and the closing phenylalanine or tryptophan. D genes are given only for firm matches.

d_call j_call v_call cdr3_aa
. TRBJ2-7 TRBV3-1 CASSQDQVTYEQYF
. TRBJ1-2 TRBV6-5 CASSYRQANYGYTF
. TRBJ1-6 TRBV28 CASSPQGGGSPLHF
TRBD2 TRBJ2-3 TRBV5-1 CASSLEVVGGGTDTQYF
. TRBJ1-5 TRBV7-2 CASSPGRLGNQPQHF
. . TRBV14 CASSQFQGLGEQYF
. TRBJ2-1 TRBV12-3/TRBV12-4 CASSQRLGEQFF
. TRBJ1-1 TRBV20-1 CSATPTGYTEAFF
. TRBJ1-2 TRBV14 CASSHAQAQVTF
TRBD2 TRBJ2-5 TRBV7-9 CAGSSPGLAGVQETQYF
. TRBJ2-3 TRBV6-5 CASSRTGVSTDTQYF
. TRBJ1-1 TRBV3-1 CASSKEGEYTEAFF
. TRBJ2-7 TRBV6-2/TRBV6-3 CASSYLAEQYF
. TRBJ2-3 TRBV3-1 CASSQVYTQYF
TRBD2 TRBJ2-1 TRBV28 CASSRGGSRANEQFF
. TRBJ2-5 TRBV11-2 CASSLVSSWAEETQYF
. TRBJ2-5 TRBV11-3 CASSLEWGTLVQETQYF
TRBD2 . TRBV27 CASSSLLAGLRNEQFF
. TRBJ2-1 TRBV11-2 CASSSTYYEQFF
. TRBJ2-4 TRBV6-1 CASSQRPRDTFLAKNIQYF
. TRBJ1-1 TRBV4-1 CASSHPERLSTEAFF
. TRBJ1-2 TRBV3-1 CASSHQGNYGYTF
. TRBJ1-2 TRBV5-1 CASTPVQGTGGYTF
. TRBJ1-1 TRBV10-3 CAISDRDNTEAFF
. TRBJ2-5 TRBV14 CASSQDERARETQYF
. TRBJ1-1 TRBV5-1 CASSFVGDTEAFF
. TRBJ2-5 TRBV5-1 CASSPRDSQETQYF
. TRBJ1-6 TRBV6-6 CASSSGTTYNSPLHF
TRBD2 TRBJ2-2 TRBV20-1 CSARPDLAGNTGELFF
. TRBJ2-7 TRBV3-1 CASSQDSLAWVYEQYF
. TRBJ2-3 TRBV5-1 CASSFTWDFWRTDTQYF
. TRBJ1-4 TRBV18 CASFDPGDPATNEKLFF